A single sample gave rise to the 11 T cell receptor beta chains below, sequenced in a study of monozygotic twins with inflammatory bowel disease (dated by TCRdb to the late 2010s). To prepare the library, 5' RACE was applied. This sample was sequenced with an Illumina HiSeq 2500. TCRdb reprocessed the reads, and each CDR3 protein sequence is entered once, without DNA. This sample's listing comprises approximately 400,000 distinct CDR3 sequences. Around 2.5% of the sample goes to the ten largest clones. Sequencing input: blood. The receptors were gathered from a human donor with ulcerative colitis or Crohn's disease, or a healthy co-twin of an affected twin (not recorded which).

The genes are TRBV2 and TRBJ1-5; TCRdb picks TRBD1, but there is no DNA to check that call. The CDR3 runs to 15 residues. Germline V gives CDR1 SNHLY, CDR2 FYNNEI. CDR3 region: CASREDRFSNQPQHF. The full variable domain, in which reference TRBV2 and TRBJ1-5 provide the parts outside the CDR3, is EPEVTQTPSHQVTQMGQEVILRCVPISNHLYFYWYRQILGQKVEFLVSFYNNEISEKSEIFDDQFSVERPDGSNFTLKIRSTKLEDSAMYFCASREDRFSNQPQHFGDGTRLSIL.

CDR3 sequence reads: CATSDSRRGGNQPQHF. The gene calls are TRBV24-1 and TRBJ1-5; TCRdb reports TRBD1, a call that lacks DNA to check it against. The CDR3 runs 16 residues. Germline CDR1 is KGHDR and CDR2 is SFDVKD.

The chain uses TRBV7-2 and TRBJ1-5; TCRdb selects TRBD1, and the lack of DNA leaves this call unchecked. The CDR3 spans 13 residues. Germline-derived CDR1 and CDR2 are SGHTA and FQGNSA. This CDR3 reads CASSRRANQPQHF.

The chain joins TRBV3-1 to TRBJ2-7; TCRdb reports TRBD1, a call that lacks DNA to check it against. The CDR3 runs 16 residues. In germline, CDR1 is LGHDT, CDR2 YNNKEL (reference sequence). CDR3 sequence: CASSQAPGGDPYEQYF.

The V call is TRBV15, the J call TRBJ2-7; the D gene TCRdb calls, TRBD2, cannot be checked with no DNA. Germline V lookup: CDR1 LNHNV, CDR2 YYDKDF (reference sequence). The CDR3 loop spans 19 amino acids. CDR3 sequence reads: CATSRSGTSGRGSSYEQYF.

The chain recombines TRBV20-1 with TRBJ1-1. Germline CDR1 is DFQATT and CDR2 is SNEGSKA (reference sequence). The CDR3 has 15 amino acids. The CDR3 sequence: CSARAFGRDNTEAFF.

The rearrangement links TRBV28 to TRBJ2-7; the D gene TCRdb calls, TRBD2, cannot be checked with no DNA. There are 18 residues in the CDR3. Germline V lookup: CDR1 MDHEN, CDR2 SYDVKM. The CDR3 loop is CASSFFLREGPAWYEQYF.

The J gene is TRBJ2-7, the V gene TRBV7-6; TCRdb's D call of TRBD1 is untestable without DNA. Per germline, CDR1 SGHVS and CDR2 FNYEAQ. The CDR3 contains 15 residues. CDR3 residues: CASSFGGGADYEQYF.

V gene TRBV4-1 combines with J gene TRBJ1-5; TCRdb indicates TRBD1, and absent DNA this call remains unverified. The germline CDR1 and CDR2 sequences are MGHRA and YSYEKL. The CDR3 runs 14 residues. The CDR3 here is CASSVTGGGQPQHF.

CDR3 region: CASSPAGGGYEQYF. This rearrangement joins TRBV7-2 to TRBJ2-7; TCRdb names TRBD1, which stays unverified in the absence of DNA. CDR3 length: 14 amino acids. Germline CDR1 SGHTA, CDR2 FQGNSA.

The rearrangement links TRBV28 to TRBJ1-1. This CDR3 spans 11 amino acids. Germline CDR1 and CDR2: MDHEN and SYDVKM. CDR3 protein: CASSLLLEAFF.